One sample yielded the 26 T cell receptor beta chains listed below, sequenced in a study of T cell repertoires in cytomegalovirus infection. TCRdb ran MiXCR on the reads and lists one entry per CDR3 protein. The sample includes almost 500,000 distinct CDR3 sequences, about 11% seen only once; the top ten take roughly 10%. Sequenced sample: PBMCs. Receptors were obtained from a human donor in good health (CMV status not recorded). Some clones in this sample may be carry-over from other donors' samples.

This clonotype came up a few times. This rearrangement joins TRBV20-1 to TRBJ2-6; 12 bases align to TRBD1. With 2 bases clipped from V and 4 bases from J, the junction kept 6 bases outside the gene matches. There are 17 residues in the CDR3. Germline-derived CDR1 and CDR2 are DFQATT and SNEGSKA (reference sequence). The CDR3 DNA reads TGCAGTGCTAGACTGGGACAGGGGGCGTTCGGGGCCAACGTCCTGACTTTC. Its protein product is CSARLGQGAFGANVLTF.

The sample holds many counts of this clonotype. This chain joins TRBV6-6 and TRBJ1-5, with D unclear. Trimming pared 2 bases from V and 9 bases from J, leaving 8 bases between. The germline V gene has CDR1 MNHNY and CDR2 SVGAGI (reference sequence). CDR3 length equals 12 residues. CDR3 sequence (DNA): TGTGCCAGCAGTTACGGGGTGGGGCCCCAGCATTTT. As protein: CASSYGVGPQHF.

This clonotype has ten or more counts. The chain employs TRBV7-2 and TRBJ2-1, with D possibly matching TRBD2 (6 bases). Germline values: CDR1 SGHTA, CDR2 FQGNSA. V gave up 2 bases and J gave up 1 base, with 9 bases separating them. The CDR3 runs 15 residues. This CDR3 reads CASSLFSGSYNEQFF. CDR3 in DNA: TGTGCCAGCAGCTTATTTAGCGGATCCTACAATGAGCAGTTCTTC.

This clonotype has a handful of counts. The chain combines TRBV3-1 with TRBJ1-1, with D possibly TRBD1 on 6 matching bases. Trimming took off 3 bases at V and 1 base at J, with 9 bases between the two ends. The CDR3 extends over 14 amino acids. Germline CDR1 LGHDT, CDR2 YNNKEL (reference sequence). This CDR3 is CASSHADRNTEAFF. The DNA of the CDR3 is TGTGCCAGCAGCCACGCGGACAGGAACACTGAAGCTTTCTTT.

This rearrangement joins TRBV20-1 to TRBJ1-5; D not certain. CDR3 length equals 15 residues. Per germline, CDR1 DFQATT and CDR2 SNEGSKA (reference sequence). V shed 6 bases and J shed 1 base, with 16 bases lying between them. The CDR3 nucleotides read TGCAGTGCAGTAGGGCAAGTGGGGAGCAATCAGCCCCAGCATTTT. Protein: CSAVGQVGSNQPQHF.

The sample holds many counts of this clonotype. CDR3 sequence (DNA): TGCGCCAGCAGCCAACAAGGCCCGGGAAACTATGGCTACACCTTC. It translates to CASSQQGPGNYGYTF. The chain combines TRBV4-1 with TRBJ1-2; D is unresolved. The CDR3 has 15 residues. Germline V CDR1 and CDR2: MGHRA, YSYEKL. The germline V and J ends were trimmed by 2 bases and 2 bases, with 12 bases remaining between them.

This clonotype was picked up a small number of times. The CDR3 loop reads CASSPQTGAGYGYTF. The CDR3 nucleotides are TGTGCCAGTAGTCCCCAGACAGGGGCCGGCTATGGCTACACCTTC. The V gene is TRBV19, the J gene TRBJ1-2; the match to TRBD1 covers 8 bases. From germline, CDR1 is LNHDA and CDR2 SQIVND (reference sequence). The CDR3 is 15 residues long. The V and J ends lost 5 bases and 4 bases, in that order; junction bases with no gene match: 9.

This clonotype was found many times. CDR3 sequence reads: CASSYSGMAYEQYF. As DNA, the CDR3 is TGTGCCAGCAGCTATAGCGGGATGGCCTACGAGCAGTACTTC. V usage is TRBV3-1 and J usage is TRBJ2-7; 8 bases fit TRBD2. The CDR3 runs 14 residues. The germline CDR1 and CDR2 sequences are LGHDT and YNNKEL (reference sequence). Trimming at V came to 5 bases and at J to 2 bases, leaving 5 bases not matched to a gene.

V and J are TRBV9 and TRBJ1-2; no reliable D call. The V gene lost 0 bases and the J gene lost 4 bases, with 10 bases spanning the gap. Germline V lookup: CDR1 SGDLS, CDR2 YYNGEE. The CDR3 is 14 amino acids. The CDR3 loop reads CASSVDGGGYGYTF. CDR3 bases: TGTGCCAGCAGCGTAGACGGCGGTGGCTATGGCTACACCTTC.

This clonotype appeared many times. CDR3 residues: CSARAPQGVGELFF. The DNA of the CDR3 is TGCAGTGCTAGAGCACCACAGGGTGTTGGAGAACTGTTTTTT. This rearrangement joins TRBV20-1 to TRBJ1-4; possible D gene TRBD1, 6 bases. The CDR3 covers 14 residues. V shed 1 base and J shed 12 bases, with 18 bases lying between them. Germline V gene lookup returns CDR1 DFQATT and CDR2 SNEGSKA (reference sequence).

This clonotype was seen ten or more times. V is TRBV28 and J is TRBJ1-6, with D possibly TRBD1 on 6 matching bases. The CDR3 spans 16 residues. Germline assignment: CDR1 MDHEN and CDR2 SYDVKM. V was shortened by 8 bases and J by 8 bases, with 22 bases between the two germline ends. For the CDR3, the DNA is TGTGCCAGCCTTAAAGGGGGGGGCTGGTGGGATTCACCCCTCCACTTT. Amino acids: CASLKGGGWWDSPLHF.

The sample holds many counts of this clonotype. The CDR3 bases are TGTGCCAGCAGTTTAAGGACTAGCGGGGCCTACGAGCAGTACTTC. As protein: CASSLRTSGAYEQYF. The V and J genes are TRBV12-3 or TRBV12-4 and TRBJ2-7; 12 bases line up with TRBD2. The CDR3 has 15 amino acids. With V trimmed by 2 bases and J by 2 bases, 1 base remained unmatched.

This chain connects TRBV4-2 to TRBJ2-7, with 12 nucleotides matching TRBD1. The V and J ends lost 1 base and 2 bases, in that order; junction bases with no gene match: 6. CDR1 LGHNA and CDR2 YNFKEQ come from the germline V gene. The CDR3 is made up of 17 amino acids. The CDR3 is CASSQAAGQGATYEQYF. The CDR3 nucleotides read TGTGCCAGCAGCCAAGCGGCGGGACAGGGGGCCACCTACGAGCAGTACTTC.

For this clonotype: The junction and the germline gene differ at one end; a read error may be behind it. The V and J genes are TRBV12-3 or TRBV12-4 and TRBJ2-2; 8 nucleotides match TRBD2. CDR3 size: 18 residues. The CDR3 nucleotides read TGTGCCAGCGGTTTTGGGGTCACGGGGGGGAGTAGAACCGGGGAGCTGTTTTTT. This gives the protein CASGFGVTGGSRTGELFF.

Ten or more counts support this clonotype. This chain joins TRBV7-8 and TRBJ2-7; tentatively, D is TRBD1 (6 bases). This CDR3 is 16 amino acids long. V lost 5 bases, J lost 0 bases, and 17 bases lay in between. Germline V gene data show CDR1 as SGHVS and CDR2 as FQNEAQ. The CDR3, as DNA: TGTGCCAGCAGCACTGGTCAGGACAGTTTCTCCTACGAGCAGTACTTC. Translating it yields CASSTGQDSFSYEQYF.

This clonotype came up many times. V usage is TRBV11-2 and J usage is TRBJ2-1; 12 nucleotides match TRBD2. After removal of 4 bases from V and 10 bases from J, the junction contained 11 bases not matched to a gene. The CDR3 covers 16 residues. From germline, CDR1 is SGHAT and CDR2 FQNNGV. CDR3 DNA: TGTGCCAGCAGCTCCCTACTAGCGGGGGGCCCGAGGGAGCAGTTCTTC. Residues: CASSSLLAGGPREQFF.

This clonotype was found a few times. The chain recombines TRBV20-1 with TRBJ2-3; 7 nucleotides match TRBD1. V was clipped by 3 bases and J by 1 base; unmatched bases: 4. CDR3 size: 14 residues. Per the germline V gene, CDR1 is DFQATT and CDR2 is SNEGSKA (reference sequence). This CDR3 reads CSARKGAGTDTQYF. The CDR3 region has the DNA TGCAGTGCTAGGAAGGGGGCCGGCACAGATACGCAGTATTTT.

This clonotype has only a few counts. The chain recombines TRBV18 with TRBJ1-5, with 10 bases identical to TRBD1. The CDR3 sequence is 14 residues long. J lost 6 bases, V lost 5 bases, and 4 bases had no gene match. Germline CDR1 is KGHSH and CDR2 is LQKENI. Here the CDR3 DNA reads TGTGCCAGCTCATCCGGGACAGGGGCTCAGCCCCAGCATTTT. It translates to CASSSGTGAQPQHF.

J is TRBJ2-1 and V is TRBV6-5, with 8 nucleotides matching TRBD2. The V and J ends lost 7 bases and 10 bases, in that order; junction bases with no gene match: 12. The CDR3 is 14 residues long. Germline values: CDR1 MNHEY, CDR2 SVGAGI. CDR3 region: CASTSPGSGNEQFF. CDR3 DNA sequence: TGTGCCAGCACCTCGCCAGGTAGCGGGAACGAGCAGTTCTTC.

This clonotype was seen repeatedly, ten times or more. The gene calls are TRBV7-2 and TRBJ2-5; D remains ambiguous. The CDR3 has 13 amino acids. Germline CDR1 SGHTA, CDR2 FQGNSA. V shed 4 bases and J shed 0 bases, with 6 bases lying between them. CDR3 DNA sequence: TGTGCCAGCAGCTCCGGCTACCAAGAGACCCAGTACTTC. This encodes CASSSGYQETQYF.

This clonotype came up a few times. The rearrangement joins TRBV20-1 to TRBJ2-3, with D unclear. Trimming cost V 6 bases and J 0 bases, with 16 bases left between them. The CDR3 is made up of 15 amino acids. Per germline, CDR1 DFQATT and CDR2 SNEGSKA (reference sequence). The DNA of the CDR3 is TGCAGTGCGCAAGACTTGATTTCTAGCACAGATACGCAGTATTTT. This codes for CSAQDLISSTDTQYF.

The chain uses TRBV7-9 and TRBJ2-2; 9 bases align to TRBD1. The V gene end was trimmed by 3 bases and the J gene end by 2 bases; junction bases not matched to a gene: 4. The CDR3 loop spans 16 amino acids. Per the germline V gene, CDR1 is SEHNR and CDR2 is FQNEAQ (reference sequence). The CDR3 bases are TGTGCCAGCAGCTTCACAGGGGGCCCAAACACCGGGGAGCTGTTTTTT. Residues: CASSFTGGPNTGELFF.

The chain combines TRBV13 with TRBJ2-1, with D perhaps TRBD2 (5 bases). The germline V gene encodes CDR1 PRHDT and CDR2 FYEKMQ (reference sequence). V lost 0 bases to trimming and J lost 8 bases, with 11 bases between them. This CDR3 has 14 residues. The DNA for the CDR3 is TGTGCCAGCAGCTTAGGGATCCTGCGGGATGAGCAGTTCTTC. It translates to CASSLGILRDEQFF.

This clonotype was seen ten or more times. This sequence joins TRBV20-1 and TRBJ1-5; D might be TRBD1 (5 bases). V gave up 3 bases and J gave up 4 bases, with 10 bases separating them. The CDR3 sequence is 13 residues long. The germline gives CDR1 DFQATT, CDR2 SNEGSKA (reference sequence). The CDR3 region is CSASLGVNQPQHF. The CDR3 DNA follows: TGCAGTGCTAGTTTGGGGGTAAATCAGCCCCAGCATTTT.

This clonotype appeared many times. The gene calls are TRBV6-6 and TRBJ1-2; D call uncertain. The CDR3 totals 11 residues. V was clipped by 6 bases and J by 8 bases, with 10 bases between them. Germline CDR1 is MNHNY and CDR2 is SVGAGI (reference sequence). The CDR3 sequence: CASRSEGGYTF. The CDR3 DNA follows: TGTGCCAGCAGATCAGAGGGAGGCTACACCTTC.

The chain has TRBV29-1 and TRBJ2-3; a possible D gene is TRBD2 (6 bases). Per germline, CDR1 SQVTM and CDR2 ANQGSEA. The CDR3 is 15 amino acids. V was clipped by 4 bases and J by 6 bases, with 20 bases between them. The CDR3 here is CSVGAMAAAGDTQYF. In DNA form, the CDR3 reads TGCAGCGTTGGCGCAATGGCAGCCGCGGGGGATACGCAGTATTTT.